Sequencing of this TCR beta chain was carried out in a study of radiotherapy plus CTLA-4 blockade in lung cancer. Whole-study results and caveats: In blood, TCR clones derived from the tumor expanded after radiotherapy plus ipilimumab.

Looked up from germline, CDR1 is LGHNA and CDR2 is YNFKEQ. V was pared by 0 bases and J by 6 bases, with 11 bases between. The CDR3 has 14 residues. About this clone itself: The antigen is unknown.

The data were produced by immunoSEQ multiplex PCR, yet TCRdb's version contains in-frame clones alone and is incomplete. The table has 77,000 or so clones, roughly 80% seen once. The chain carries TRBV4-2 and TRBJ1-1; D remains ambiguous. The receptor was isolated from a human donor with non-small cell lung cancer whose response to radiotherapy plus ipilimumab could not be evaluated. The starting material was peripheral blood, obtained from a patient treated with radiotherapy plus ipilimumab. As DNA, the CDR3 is TGTGCCAGCAGCCAAGATCTTGCCTACGCTGAAGCTTTCTTT. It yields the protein CASSQDLAYAEAFF.